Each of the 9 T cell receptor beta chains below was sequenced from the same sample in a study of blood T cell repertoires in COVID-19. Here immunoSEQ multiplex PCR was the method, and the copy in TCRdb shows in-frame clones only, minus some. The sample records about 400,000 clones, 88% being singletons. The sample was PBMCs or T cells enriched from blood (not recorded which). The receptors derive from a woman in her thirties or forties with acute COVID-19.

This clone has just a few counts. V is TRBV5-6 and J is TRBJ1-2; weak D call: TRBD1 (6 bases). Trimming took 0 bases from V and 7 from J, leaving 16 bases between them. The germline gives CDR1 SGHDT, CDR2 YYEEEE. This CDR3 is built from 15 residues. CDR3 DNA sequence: TGTGCCAGCAGCTTGGGACAGGTAGGGGCCTTTGGCTACACCTTC. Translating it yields CASSLGQVGAFGYTF.

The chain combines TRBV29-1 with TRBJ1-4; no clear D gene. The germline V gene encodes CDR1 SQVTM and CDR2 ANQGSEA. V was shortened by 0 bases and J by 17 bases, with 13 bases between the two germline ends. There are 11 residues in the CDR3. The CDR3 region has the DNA TGCAGCGTTGAAGACGGGAAGAGGATTTTTTTT. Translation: CSVEDGKRIFF.

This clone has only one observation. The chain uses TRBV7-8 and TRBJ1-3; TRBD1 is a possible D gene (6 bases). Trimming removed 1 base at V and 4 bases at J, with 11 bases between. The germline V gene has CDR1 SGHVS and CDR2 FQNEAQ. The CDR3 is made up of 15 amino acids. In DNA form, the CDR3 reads TGTGCCAGCAGCTTAGTAGGGGGGGCCGGAAACACCATATATTTT. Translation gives CASSLVGGAGNTIYF. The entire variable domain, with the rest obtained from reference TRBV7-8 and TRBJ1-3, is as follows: GAGVSQSPRYKVAKRGQDVALRCDPISGHVSLFWYQQALGQGPEFLTYFQNEAQLDKSGLPSDRFFAERPEGSVSTLKIQRTQQEDSAVYLCASSLVGGAGNTIYFGEGSWLTVV.

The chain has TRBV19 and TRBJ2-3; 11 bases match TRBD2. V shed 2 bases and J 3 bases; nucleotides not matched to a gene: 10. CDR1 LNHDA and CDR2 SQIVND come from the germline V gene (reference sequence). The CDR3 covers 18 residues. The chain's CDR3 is CASSISLAGGLVTDTQYF. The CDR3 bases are TGTGCCAGTAGTATAAGCCTAGCGGGGGGTTTAGTTACAGATACGCAGTATTTT. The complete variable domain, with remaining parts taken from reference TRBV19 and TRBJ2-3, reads DGGITQSPKYLFRKEGQNVTLSCEQNLNHDAMYWYRQDPGQGLRLIYYSQIVNDFQKGDIAEGYSVSREKKESFPLTVTSAQKNPTAFYLCASSISLAGGLVTDTQYFGPGTRLTVL.

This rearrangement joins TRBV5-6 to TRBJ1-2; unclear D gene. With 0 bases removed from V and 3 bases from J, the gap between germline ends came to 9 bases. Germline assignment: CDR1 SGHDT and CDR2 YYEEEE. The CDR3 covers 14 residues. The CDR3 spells CASSLGQSHYGYTF. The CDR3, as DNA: TGTGCCAGCAGCTTGGGGCAGTCTCACTATGGCTACACCTTC.

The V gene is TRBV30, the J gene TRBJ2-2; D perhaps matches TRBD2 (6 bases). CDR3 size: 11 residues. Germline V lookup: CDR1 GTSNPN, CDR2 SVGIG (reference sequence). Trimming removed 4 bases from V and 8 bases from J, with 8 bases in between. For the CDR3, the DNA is TGTGCCTGGAAAGGAGGGGGGGAGCTGTTTTTT. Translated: CAWKGGGELFF.

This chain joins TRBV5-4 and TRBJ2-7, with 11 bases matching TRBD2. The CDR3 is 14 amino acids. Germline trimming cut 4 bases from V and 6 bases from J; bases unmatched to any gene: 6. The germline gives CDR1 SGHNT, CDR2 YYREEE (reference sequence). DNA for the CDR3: TGTGCCAGCAGCCTAGCGGGGGGCAAGAGCGAGCAGTACTTC. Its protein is CASSLAGGKSEQYF.

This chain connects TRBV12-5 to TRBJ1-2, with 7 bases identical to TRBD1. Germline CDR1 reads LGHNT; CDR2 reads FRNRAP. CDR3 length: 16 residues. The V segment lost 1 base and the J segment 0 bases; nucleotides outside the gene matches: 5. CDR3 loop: CASGLDLDRSNYGYTF. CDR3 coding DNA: TGTGCTAGTGGTTTGGACTTGGACAGGTCTAACTATGGCTACACCTTC.

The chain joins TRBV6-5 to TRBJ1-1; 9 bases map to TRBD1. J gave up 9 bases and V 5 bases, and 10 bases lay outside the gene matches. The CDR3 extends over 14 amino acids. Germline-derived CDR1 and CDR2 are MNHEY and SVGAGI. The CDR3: CASSPSGTGRKAFF. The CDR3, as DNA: TGTGCCAGCAGTCCCTCCGGGACAGGGCGGAAAGCTTTCTTT.